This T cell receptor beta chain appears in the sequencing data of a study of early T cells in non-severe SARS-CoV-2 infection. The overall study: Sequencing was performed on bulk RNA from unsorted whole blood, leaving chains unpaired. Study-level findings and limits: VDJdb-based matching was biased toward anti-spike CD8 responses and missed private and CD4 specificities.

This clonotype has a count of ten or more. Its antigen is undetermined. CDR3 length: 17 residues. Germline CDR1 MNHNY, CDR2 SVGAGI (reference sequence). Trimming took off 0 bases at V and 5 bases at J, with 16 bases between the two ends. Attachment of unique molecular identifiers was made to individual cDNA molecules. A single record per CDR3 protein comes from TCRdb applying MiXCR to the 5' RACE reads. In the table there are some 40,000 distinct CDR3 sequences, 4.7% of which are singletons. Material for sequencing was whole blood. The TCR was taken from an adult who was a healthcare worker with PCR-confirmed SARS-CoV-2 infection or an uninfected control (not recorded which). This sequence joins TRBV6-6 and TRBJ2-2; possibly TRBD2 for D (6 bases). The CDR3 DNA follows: TGTGCCAGCAGTTACTCGATTTCCGGGAGTCGGACCGGGGAGCTGTTTTTT. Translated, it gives CASSYSISGSRTGELFF.